The rows below give T cell receptor beta chains drawn from one sample of a study of blood T cell repertoires in COVID-19. Libraries were prepared by immunoSEQ multiplex PCR; TCRdb keeps only in-frame clonotypes and omits some of them. The sample consists of more than 95,000 clones, 79% of them appearing once. Sequencing was carried out using peripheral blood. All receptors derive from a man in his forties or fifties with active or convalescent COVID-19. Both conserved end residues are part of each CDR3. Fields, in order: V gene, D gene, J gene, clone size, CDR3 DNA, CDR3 protein. A D gene is named only where the DNA matches it firmly. The listing skips clone size in some rows; elsewhere it reads once, few, many or a size class.

TRBV5-1	-	TRBJ1-5	few	TGCGCCAGCAGCTTGTCAGGGGGCAATCAGCCCCAGCATTTT	CASSLSGGNQPQHF
TRBV4-3	TRBD1	TRBJ1-1	-	TGCGCCAGCAGCCCCGGACAGGGGCGGACTGAAGCTTTCTTT	CASSPGQGRTEAFF
TRBV7-2	-	TRBJ1-4	-	TGTGCCAGCAGGTTACATCCATCTAATGAAAAACTGTTTTTT	CASRLHPSNEKLFF
TRBV14	-	TRBJ1-6	once	TGTGCCAGCAGCCAAGGAGATAGCTCCTATAATTCACCCCTCCACTTT	CASSQGDSSYNSPLHF
TRBV4-1	-	TRBJ1-1	-	TGCGCCAGCAGCCAAGCTCTCGAAGCTTTCTTT	CASSQALEAFF
TRBV11-3	TRBD2	TRBJ2-7	-	TGTGCCAGCAGCTTAGATGGGGTAGCGGGGGTCTCCTACGAGCAGTACTTC	CASSLDGVAGVSYEQYF
TRBV27	-	TRBJ1-1	-	TGTGCCAGCAGTTTATTAAACAGTAACACTGAAGCTTTCTTT	CASSLLNSNTEAFF
TRBV11-2	-	TRBJ1-3	-	TGTGCCAGCACCCCCTTCATCGGCAGGGCTGACACCATATATTTT	CASTPFIGRADTIYF
TRBV29-1	TRBD1	TRBJ2-7	few	TGCAGCGCCGAGACAGGGGCACCCTACGAGCAGTACTTC	CSAETGAPYEQYF
TRBV9	-	TRBJ1-6	-	TGTGCCAGCAGCGTAGAGGAGGGAAGGAATTCACCCCTCCACTTT	CASSVEEGRNSPLHF
TRBV30	TRBD1	TRBJ1-2	once	TGTGCCTCCACAGGGGGCGGTGGCTACACCTTC	CASTGGGGYTF
TRBV10-1	TRBD1	TRBJ1-1	-	TGCGCCAGCAGTGAGTCCCGGGACAGGGGGCTCGGGCAAGGAAAGGGTGAAGCTTTCTTT	CASSESRDRGLGQGKGEAFF
TRBV5-4	-	TRBJ2-7	few	TGTGCCAGCAGCCCTGGGGGGACCGGGAGCTCCTACGAGCAGTACTTC	CASSPGGTGSSYEQYF
TRBV27	TRBD1	TRBJ1-2	few	TGTGCCAGCAGTCCAGGGGGAGTAGGTAACTATGGCTACACCTTC	CASSPGGVGNYGYTF
TRBV7-2	TRBD1	TRBJ1-2	-	TGTGCCAGCAGCTTAGGGGACAGGGTCGGCTACACCTTC	CASSLGDRVGYTF
TRBV5-1	TRBD1	TRBJ1-1	-	TGCGCCAGCAGTTTCGGGACAGGGAACACTGAAGCTTTCTTT	CASSFGTGNTEAFF
TRBV30	-	TRBJ1-1	once	TGTGCCTGGAGTCCAGGGGCACAGGCTGAAGCTTTCTTT	CAWSPGAQAEAFF
TRBV7-9	-	TRBJ1-2	-	TGTGCCAGCAGCGCGGGCAGCTATTATTATGGCTACACCTTC	CASSAGSYYYGYTF
TRBV2	TRBD1	TRBJ2-3	-	TGTGCCAGCAGTACTCAGGGGGATAGAGATACGCAGTATTTT	CASSTQGDRDTQYF
TRBV28	-	TRBJ2-4	-	TGTGCCAGCAGTTTATCCAGGGCCAAAAACATTCAGTACTTC	CASSLSRAKNIQYF
TRBV12-3/TRBV12-4	-	TRBJ2-5	-	TGTGCCAGCAGTTTCCGGCAGGGGGAGACCCAGTACTTC	CASSFRQGETQYF
TRBV4-3	TRBD1	TRBJ1-3	once	TGCGCCAGCAGCCAAGGGGCAGGGGGCGCCAACACCATATATTTT	CASSQGAGGANTIYF
TRBV4-1	TRBD1	TRBJ1-6	-	TGCGCCAGCAGCCAGGAGACAGGGCGAAATTCACCCCTCCACTTT	CASSQETGRNSPLHF
TRBV9	TRBD2	TRBJ2-1	-	TGTGCCAGCAGCGTAGAGGTAGCGGGAGGGAATGAGCAGTTCTTC	CASSVEVAGGNEQFF
TRBV7-6	TRBD2	TRBJ2-7	-	TGTGCCAGCAGCTTAGGGGAAATAGGACTAGCGGGACTCGACGAGCAGTACTTC	CASSLGEIGLAGLDEQYF
TRBV6-5	-	TRBJ1-2	-	TGTGCCAGCAGTTCAGACAGCACGTACTATGGCTACACCTTC	CASSSDSTYYGYTF
TRBV5-4	TRBD1	TRBJ1-1	-	TGTGCCAGCAGCCAAACCGGGACAGAGAACACTGAAGCTTTCTTT	CASSQTGTENTEAFF
TRBV5-1	-	TRBJ1-5	once	TGCGCCAGCAGCTTAATGTCCGATCAGCCCCAGCATTTT	CASSLMSDQPQHF
TRBV19	-	TRBJ1-1	-	TGTGCCACCTCAGATACAGGGACGAGAATGAACACTGAAGCTTTCTTT	CATSDTGTRMNTEAFF
TRBV7-9	-	TRBJ1-3	-	TGTGCCAGCAGCCCGCTGGCACAGAAGACTGGAAACACCATATATTTT	CASSPLAQKTGNTIYF
TRBV28	-	TRBJ1-5	-	TGTGCCAGCCGGGGGGCGAGCAATCAGCCCCAGCATTTT	CASRGASNQPQHF
TRBV27	TRBD1	TRBJ1-1	-	TGTGCCAGCCCATGGAATGGGGACAGGGATGAGGACACTGAAGCTTTCTTT	CASPWNGDRDEDTEAFF
TRBV7-9	TRBD1	TRBJ2-3	-	TGTGCCAGCAGCTCCTCCACAGGGGGCCGAAGAGATACGCAGTATTTT	CASSSSTGGRRDTQYF
TRBV7-8	-	TRBJ2-1	-	TGTGCCAGCAGCTTAGTGGGCTACAACAATGAGCAGTTCTTC	CASSLVGYNNEQFF
TRBV25-1	-	TRBJ1-4	-	TGTGCCAGCTATCCAGGGTATGGGGAAAAACTGTTTTTT	CASYPGYGEKLFF
TRBV6-5	-	TRBJ1-1	-	TGTGCCAGCGGGCCTCAGGGGATCATGAACACTGAAGCTTTCTTT	CASGPQGIMNTEAFF
TRBV10-2	-	TRBJ1-2	-	TGCGCCAGCAGTTATCAACAGTCCTATGGCTACACCTTC	CASSYQQSYGYTF
TRBV6-5	-	TRBJ2-4	-	TGTGCCAGCAGCCCGGACACTACTCTTCGAAACATTCAGTACTTC	CASSPDTTLRNIQYF
TRBV7-9	-	TRBJ1-2	-	TGTGCCAGCAGCTCCGGACAGTATGGCTACACCTTC	CASSSGQYGYTF
TRBV7-3	TRBD1	TRBJ1-1	-	TGTGCCAGCAGCGGGACGGGACAGGGTAGAGGTGGCACTGAAGCTTTCTTT	CASSGTGQGRGGTEAFF
TRBV5-1	TRBD2	TRBJ2-1	-	TGCGCCAGCAGCTTAGCACCCCGAGCGGGAGGGGGGAATGAGCAGTTCTTC	CASSLAPRAGGGNEQFF
TRBV6-1	-	TRBJ2-7	-	TGTGCCAGCAGTGAAACCCGGAGAGGGAACGAGCAGTACTTC	CASSETRRGNEQYF
TRBV5-6	-	TRBJ2-7	-	TGTGCCAGCAGCTTGGATAAGGGGACCTACGAGCAGTACTTC	CASSLDKGTYEQYF
TRBV30	-	TRBJ2-7	-	TGTGCCTGGAGTATCGCGGCGGGACTTGGCTACGAGCAGTACTTC	CAWSIAAGLGYEQYF
TRBV5-1	-	TRBJ1-1	-	TGCGCCAGCAGCTTGGACACAGGGCCTGAAGCTTTCTTT	CASSLDTGPEAFF
TRBV4-1	-	TRBJ1-2	few	TGCGCCAGCACCAGACAGTCAGGCTCCTATGGCTACACCTTC	CASTRQSGSYGYTF
TRBV5-1	TRBD1	TRBJ1-1	-	TGCGCCAGCAGCTTTTCCGGATCAGGGGGCATGAACACTGAAGCTTTCTTT	CASSFSGSGGMNTEAFF
TRBV19	TRBD1	TRBJ1-1	once	TGTGCCAGTAGTATAGGTACAGGGGGCAGGAACACTGAAGCTTTCTTT	CASSIGTGGRNTEAFF
TRBV6-2/TRBV6-3	TRBD1	TRBJ2-7	-	TGTGCCAGCAGCGCCTTGGGACAGCAGACCTACGAGCAGTACTTC	CASSALGQQTYEQYF
TRBV14	-	TRBJ1-1	-	TGTGCCAGCAGCCGCGATTTTGGAGGGTTCGTAGCTTTCTTT	CASSRDFGGFVAFF
TRBV6-1	TRBD1	TRBJ2-7	-	TGTGCCAGCAGTGAAGCCCACAGGGGCTCCTACGAGCAGTACTTC	CASSEAHRGSYEQYF
TRBV19	TRBD1	TRBJ1-5	-	TGTGCCAGTATGCCCCAGGGGGGTCAGCCCCAGCATTTT	CASMPQGGQPQHF
TRBV4-3	-	TRBJ1-6	-	TGCGCCAGCAGCCAGAAGACCTGGGCAGTCAATTCACCCCTCCACTTT	CASSQKTWAVNSPLHF
TRBV9	TRBD2	TRBJ2-1	many	TGTGCCAGCAGCGTAGGGCTCAGCGGGGGGTCTACTGAGCAGTTCTTC	CASSVGLSGGSTEQFF
TRBV27	TRBD1	TRBJ2-7	-	TGTGCCAGCAGTTCCAGACAGGGCTACGAGCAGTACTTC	CASSSRQGYEQYF
TRBV6-5	-	TRBJ1-2	-	TGTGCCAGCAGCACTACAGGGTTTGCTGGCTACACCTTC	CASSTTGFAGYTF